This passage covers 10 T cell receptor beta chains from one sample sequenced in a study of human T cells and chemical hapten exposure. Sample time point: patch test 1, 2 weeks after DPC sensitization. Sample treatment: therapeutic diphenylcyclopropenone sensitization with weekly scalp DPC. Each CDR3 protein gets one entry after TCRdb re-called the RACE reads with MiXCR. The sample lists just under 350,000 distinct CDR3 sequences; 6% to 8.5% were seen once. Sequences were derived from whole blood, sampled in connection with sensitization to the hapten diphenylcyclopropenone (DPC). Receptors were obtained from a woman between 18 and 29 years old with alopecia areata. Some clones in this sample may be carry-over from other donors' samples.

As DNA, the CDR3 is TGTGCCAGCAGCCCAAGGGGTCCAGGGCCAACCTTC. Translation: CASSPRGPGPTF. V gene TRBV7-2 combines with J gene TRBJ1-2, with D perhaps TRBD1 (5 bases). The CDR3 totals 12 residues. Germline lookup yields CDR1 SGHTA and CDR2 FQGNSA. V lost 5 bases and J 14 bases, leaving 18 bases between the germline ends.

This clonotype was found many times. V is TRBV7-2 and J is TRBJ2-6; D could derive from TRBD1 or TRBD2 (6 bases each). This CDR3 comprises 19 residues. Trimming pared 5 bases from V and 4 bases from J, leaving 24 bases between. From germline, CDR1 is SGHTA and CDR2 FQGNSA. The CDR3 coding sequence is TGTGCCAGCAGCCCGCGGGACAAGGCCCCCCTGAACGGGGCCAACGTCCTGACTTTC. This encodes CASSPRDKAPLNGANVLTF.

There are many counts of this clonotype. This chain joins TRBV6-2 or TRBV6-3 and TRBJ2-1, with 7 bases matching TRBD2. The CDR3 contains 15 residues. Trimming cost V 4 bases and J 4 bases; bases outside gene matches: 7. Germline V lookup: CDR1 MNHEY, CDR2 SVGEGT. The CDR3: CASSLPAGRYNEQFF. CDR3 coding DNA: TGTGCCAGCAGTTTGCCAGCGGGGAGATACAATGAGCAGTTCTTC.

V usage is TRBV5-6 and J usage is TRBJ2-1; the D is unclear. The germline V gene has CDR1 SGHDT and CDR2 YYEEEE. This CDR3 has 16 residues. V dropped 3 bases and J dropped 0 bases, with 13 bases sitting between them. The CDR3 DNA reads TGTGCCAGCAGCTCCAGAAAGTTAGACTCCTACAATGAGCAGTTCTTC. Protein product: CASSSRKLDSYNEQFF.

This clonotype was recorded many times. V usage is TRBV6-1 and J usage is TRBJ2-7; TRBD1 matches 8 bases. The V segment lost 8 bases and the J segment 3 bases; nucleotides outside the gene matches: 12. CDR1 is MNHNS, CDR2 SASEGT, per germline. The CDR3 totals 15 residues. CDR3 in amino acids: CASESLDRGGYEQYF. Here the CDR3 DNA reads TGTGCCAGCGAAAGCCTCGACAGGGGAGGCTACGAGCAGTACTTC.

This clonotype appeared many times. This chain connects TRBV20-1 to TRBJ2-7; D may be TRBD1 (6 bases). The length of the CDR3 is 15 residues. Germline V gene lookup returns CDR1 DFQATT and CDR2 SNEGSKA (reference sequence). Trimming removed 1 base from V and 2 bases from J, with 15 bases in between. The CDR3 region is CSARVNRASAYEQYF. The CDR3, as DNA: TGCAGTGCTAGAGTCAACAGGGCGTCCGCCTACGAGCAGTACTTC.

This sequence joins TRBV10-3 and TRBJ1-2; 8 nucleotides agree with TRBD1. The CDR3 has 14 amino acids. The trim removed 10 bases at V and 5 bases at J, leaving 12 bases unmatched. Germline assignment: CDR1 ENHRY and CDR2 SYGVKD. The CDR3 DNA is TGTGCCACGACAGGGGACGCCATTGTTTATGGCTACACCTTC. As protein: CATTGDAIVYGYTF.

V and J are TRBV12-3 or TRBV12-4 and TRBJ2-3; TRBD2 aligns across 8 bases. The CDR3 has 20 amino acids. J gave up 1 base and V 0 bases, and 15 bases lay outside the gene matches. This chain's CDR3 is CASSLAARGLVSSGTDTQYF. The DNA of the CDR3 is TGTGCCAGCAGTTTAGCGGCGAGGGGACTAGTATCATCCGGCACAGATACGCAGTATTTT.

This clonotype appeared many times. The CDR3 bases are TGTGCCAGCAGTTTAGCCCCCGGGACGGTCGGGAATGAGCAGTTCTTC. Its protein product is CASSLAPGTVGNEQFF. The gene calls are TRBV12-3 or TRBV12-4 and TRBJ2-1; D might be TRBD1 or TRBD2, each matching 5 bases. The CDR3 contains 16 residues. The V end lost 0 bases, the J end lost 7 bases, and 16 bases lay between the germline ends.

This clonotype was seen a handful of times. The chain links TRBV4-3 to TRBJ1-1; TRBD1 might be the D (6 bases). Germline loops: CDR1 LGHNA, CDR2 YSLEER. The CDR3 length is 17 residues. Trimming took 0 bases from V and 5 from J, leaving 19 bases between them. The CDR3 nucleotides read TGCGCCAGCAGCCAAGATATAAGGGGGGCTTGGGAGACTGAAGCTTTCTTT. Amino acid sequence: CASSQDIRGAWETEAFF.